This T cell receptor (beta chain) was captured in a study of T cell responses to AZD1222 COVID-19 vaccine. Study-level points and caveats: At study baseline, merely several AZD1222 recipients were seropositive. Spike-specific TCR breadth and depth rose after two AZD1222 doses.

The CDR3 totals 13 residues. CDR1 is LNHDA, CDR2 SQIVND, per germline (reference sequence). Trimming removed 4 bases at V and 4 bases at J, with 11 bases between. In regard to this clone: Its cognate antigen is unknown.

TCRdb's copy holds only in-frame clones and misses some; the assay was immunoSEQ multiplex PCR. The data show around 110,000 clones, around 90% seen once. The receptor comes from an adult in good health. The chain combines TRBV19 with TRBJ2-7; TRBD1 is a possible D gene (5 bases). The sample here was peripheral blood, taken on day 0 of AZD1222 vaccination. CDR3 DNA sequence: TGTGCCAGTAGTAAAAAAGACAGATACGAGCAGTACTTC. Protein product: CASSKKDRYEQYF.